The 15 T cell receptor beta chains below all came from one sample that was sequenced in a study of T cells expressing NK-cell markers. TCRdb reanalyzed the 5' RACE reads, giving one entry per CDR3 protein sequence and no DNA. This listing includes a few hundred thousand distinct CDR3 sequences. The sequenced sample consisted of blood T cells: a sorted CD56 or NKG2C T cell subset, CD4+ or CD8+ T cells, or bulk PBMC T cells (not recorded which). These receptors were taken from a man aged 18-69 years in good health.

The rearrangement links TRBV12-3 or TRBV12-4 to TRBJ2-1; as DNA is missing, the TRBD1 call by TCRdb cannot be tested. CDR3 length: 14 residues. The CDR3: CASSLPDRVNEQFF.

This chain joins TRBV5-5 and TRBJ2-3; there is no DNA to check the TCRdb D call of TRBD2. Germline CDR1 and CDR2: SGHKS and YYEKEE (reference sequence). This CDR3 has 16 amino acids. The CDR3 is CASSPPGSVNVDTQYF. Full variable domain (missing parts from reference TRBV5-5 and TRBJ2-3): DAGVTQSPTHLIKTRGQQVTLRCSPISGHKSVSWYQQVLGQGPQFIFQYYEKEERGRGNFPDRFSARQFPNYSSELNVNALLLGDSALYLCASSPPGSVNVDTQYFGPGTRLTVL.

The genes are TRBV6-2 or TRBV6-3 and TRBJ2-1; TCRdb lists TRBD1, though no DNA is available to test this call. This CDR3 comprises 16 residues. The germline CDR1 and CDR2 sequences are MNHEY and SVGEGT. The CDR3 loop is CASSKGVFSSYNEQFF.

The gene calls are TRBV27 and TRBJ2-6. This CDR3 is 15 amino acids long. Germline loops: CDR1 MNHEY, CDR2 SMNVEV (reference sequence). The CDR3 spells CASSLRGSGANVLTF.

The chain is built from TRBV5-8 and TRBJ1-1. This CDR3 has 16 amino acids. Per the germline V gene, CDR1 is SGHTS and CDR2 is YDEGEE. The chain's CDR3 is CASSKIAVNTNTEAFF.

The chain is built from TRBV18 and TRBJ2-6; TCRdb calls TRBD1, which cannot be checked without DNA. In germline, CDR1 is KGHSH, CDR2 LQKENI. This CDR3 is built from 20 residues. CDR3: CASSPRSQGATSSGANVLTF.

The chain uses TRBV5-1 and TRBJ2-4; TCRdb picks TRBD2, but there is no DNA to check that call. Germline-derived CDR1 and CDR2 are SGHRS and YFSETQ. The CDR3 consists of 19 residues. The CDR3 loop is CASSQRLAGGTKAKNIQYF.

The chain carries TRBV4-1 and TRBJ2-3; TCRdb designates TRBD2, a call that cannot be tested without DNA. This CDR3 comprises 16 residues. The germline gives CDR1 MGHRA, CDR2 YSYEKL. The CDR3 loop is CASSQGLAVSTDTQYF.

The chain recombines TRBV21-1 with TRBJ2-2; TCRdb reports TRBD2, a call that lacks DNA to check it against. TRBV21-1 is an annotated pseudogene. The CDR3 is 18 amino acids. CDR3 region: CASSAGLAGGRGTGELFF.

This rearrangement joins TRBV7-6 to TRBJ2-3. The CDR3 runs to 15 residues. Germline values: CDR1 SGHVS, CDR2 FNYEAQ. CDR3 sequence reads: CASSLSGFSTDTQYF. The complete variable domain, with remaining parts taken from reference TRBV7-6 and TRBJ2-3, reads GAGVSQSPRYKVTKRGQDVALRCDPISGHVSLYWYRQALGQGPEFLTYFNYEAQQDKSGLPNDRFSAERPEGSISTLTIQRTEQRDSAMYRCASSLSGFSTDTQYFGPGTRLTVL.

V is TRBV7-9 and J is TRBJ2-1; the TCRdb call, TRBD1, lacks DNA for checking. CDR1 is SEHNR and CDR2 is FQNEAQ in the germline V gene (reference sequence). CDR3 length: 13 amino acids. The CDR3 sequence is CASRDRDLNEQFF.

The genes are TRBV20-1 and TRBJ1-4; the D call from TCRdb, TRBD1, cannot be confirmed without DNA. This CDR3 contains 13 residues. CDR1 is DFQATT, CDR2 SNEGSKA, per germline (reference sequence). CDR3 region: CSAEDRFNEKLFF.

The chain combines TRBV6-2 or TRBV6-3 with TRBJ1-4; TCRdb selects TRBD1, and the lack of DNA leaves this call unchecked. The CDR3 totals 15 residues. CDR1 is MNHEY and CDR2 is SVGEGT in the germline V gene. The CDR3 spells CASSSSGTQREKLFF.

V usage is TRBV9 and J usage is TRBJ2-5; the D gene TCRdb calls, TRBD1, cannot be checked with no DNA. CDR3 length equals 12 residues. Germline CDR1 and CDR2: SGDLS and YYNGEE. CDR3 in amino acids: CAKSGLGETQYF.

The chain joins TRBV7-8 to TRBJ2-2; TCRdb picks TRBD1, but there is no DNA to check that call. The CDR3 length is 16 residues. CDR1 and CDR2 from the germline V gene are SGHVS and FQNEAQ. The CDR3 reads CASSATVNANTGELFF.